A single sample gave rise to the 9 T cell receptor beta chains below, sequenced in a study of cytomegalovirus exposure and HLA in healthy donors. Sequencing used immunoSEQ multiplex PCR; TCRdb keeps in-frame clones, though not all of them. The sample contains approximately 170,000 clones, 75% to 90% of which appear only once. Material: PBMCs. All receptors come from a man aged 18 to 30 in good health and CMV-seropositive.

The rearrangement links TRBV7-9 to TRBJ1-4; no reliable D call. The CDR3 runs 12 residues. CDR1 and CDR2 (germline): SEHNR, FQNEAQ (reference sequence). Trimming removed 2 bases at V and 10 bases at J, with 8 bases between. CDR3 amino acids: CASSLRSRKLFF. In DNA form, the CDR3 reads TGTGCCAGCAGCTTACGGTCCCGAAAACTGTTTTTT.

The chain joins TRBV7-9 to TRBJ2-1; TRBD2 aligns across 11 bases. J gave up 8 bases and V 6 bases, and 15 bases lay outside the gene matches. Germline V gene sequence: CDR1 SEHNR, CDR2 FQNEAQ (reference sequence). The CDR3 sequence is 17 residues long. Here the CDR3 DNA reads TGTGCCAGCAGGATCTCGATTAGCGGGAGGGCCGGAGATGAGCAGTTCTTC. Protein sequence: CASRISISGRAGDEQFF.

This clone came up a few times. The V call is TRBV28, the J call TRBJ1-6; D unclear. The CDR3 has 14 residues. From germline, CDR1 is MDHEN and CDR2 SYDVKM. V was cut by 3 bases and J by 9 bases, with 12 bases left in between. The DNA for the CDR3 is TGTGCCAGCAGTTTCCCTGCGAGGGCTTCACCCCTCCACTTT. As protein: CASSFPARASPLHF.

V usage is TRBV29-1 and J usage is TRBJ1-1, with 8 bases fitting TRBD1. The V gene end was trimmed by 8 bases and the J gene end by 3 bases; junction bases not matched to a gene: 8. This CDR3 has 13 residues. CDR1 is SQVTM, CDR2 ANQGSEA, per germline. The CDR3 loop reads CSTRTGRDTEAFF. The CDR3 DNA sequence: TGCAGCACACGGACAGGGAGGGACACTGAAGCTTTCTTT.

A note on this clone: This specimen includes other DNA sequences encoding the same CDR3. The rearrangement joins TRBV7-2 to TRBJ2-7; 7 bases agree with TRBD1. The CDR3 consists of 14 residues. Trimming at V came to 5 bases and at J to 0 bases, leaving 4 bases not matched to a gene. CDR1 is SGHTA and CDR2 is FQGNSA in the germline V gene. CDR3 coding DNA: TGTGCCAGCAGCCGGACAGGTAGCTCCTACGAGCAGTACTTC. Residues: CASSRTGSSYEQYF.

The chain is built from TRBV4-1 and TRBJ1-6, with a weak D call TRBD1 (5 bases). Germline CDR1 reads MGHRA; CDR2 reads YSYEKL. The CDR3 length is 17 residues. Trimming shortened V by 4 bases and J by 5 bases, and 18 bases separated the two germline ends. Written as DNA, the CDR3 is TGCGCCAGCAGCCTCCCCTGGGGGGGGACGGATAATTCACCCCTCCACTTT. As protein: CASSLPWGGTDNSPLHF.

V and J are TRBV5-1 and TRBJ2-2; weak D call: TRBD2 (6 bases). This CDR3 region has 15 residues. Germline V lookup: CDR1 SGHRS, CDR2 YFSETQ. Between the trimmed V and J ends, which lost 4 bases and 5 bases, there was a span of 15 bases. The CDR3 DNA is TGCGCCAGCAGCCGCGGGACTCCATTAACCGGGGAGCTGTTTTTT. Residues: CASSRGTPLTGELFF.

This clone was recorded only once. The rearrangement links TRBV4-1 to TRBJ1-2; 9 bases are shared with TRBD1. The J segment lost 2 bases and the V segment lost 7 bases, leaving 5 bases of the junction unmatched. Germline V gene data show CDR1 as MGHRA and CDR2 as YSYEKL. The CDR3 totals 14 residues. CDR3 sequence: CASTKTGGNYGYTF. The CDR3 nucleotides are TGCGCCAGCACTAAAACAGGGGGCAACTATGGCTACACCTTC.

As for this clone: Mismatch with germline at one junction end may stem from a read error. V gene TRBV7-8 combines with J gene TRBJ2-7; 11 bases fit TRBD2. This CDR3 is 12 amino acids long. In germline, CDR1 is SGHVS, CDR2 FQNEAQ. The DNA of the CDR3 is TGTGCCAGCAGCCTAGCGGGGGGTCAGCAGTACTTC. Translation gives CASSLAGGQQYF.